The 2 T cell receptor beta chains reported below all come from one sample, sequenced in a study of identifying expanded T cells in peripheral blood. The data were produced by immunoSEQ multiplex PCR, yet TCRdb's version contains in-frame clones alone and is incomplete. Of more than 50,000 clones in the sample, roughly four fifths are singletons; the top ten hold about 18%. The source material was blood. These receptor sequences come from a person aged 18 to 70 in good health.

The CDR3 bases are TGTGCCAGCAGCCAACTTAACGGGGAGCTGTTTTTT. Translated, it gives CASSQLNGELFF. The chain uses TRBV11-2 and TRBJ2-2; D call uncertain. The V gene's germline CDR1 is SGHAT and CDR2 FQNNGV. The V and J ends lost 5 bases and 7 bases respectively, with 8 bases between them. CDR3 size: 12 residues.

V usage is TRBV6-5 and J usage is TRBJ2-3; D may be TRBD2 (7 bases). Trimming took off 6 bases at V and 1 base at J, with 8 bases between the two ends. The CDR3 runs 13 residues. The germline CDR1 and CDR2 sequences are MNHEY and SVGAGI. The CDR3 loop reads CASRGGGTDTQYF. The CDR3 DNA reads as TGTGCCAGCAGAGGGGGGGGCACAGATACGCAGTATTTT.